The clone carrying this T cell receptor beta chain has only one observation. Its antigen is not identified. The data were produced by immunoSEQ multiplex PCR, yet TCRdb's version contains in-frame clones alone and is incomplete. The repertoire includes approximately 100,000 clones, approximately 91% of them detected once, and around 4% sits in the top ten. The CDR3 sequence is 15 residues long. The V gene end was trimmed by 5 bases and the J gene end by 2 bases; junction bases not matched to a gene: 5. Germline assignment: CDR1 SGHTA and CDR2 FQGNSA. These data originate in a study of T cell responses to AZD1222 COVID-19 vaccine. Study observations and caveats: Seropositive at baseline were only 5 or 6 AZD1222 recipients.

The source is an adult in good health. The sample in question was peripheral blood, obtained on day 0 of AZD1222 vaccination. The V call is TRBV7-2, the J call TRBJ2-3, with TRBD1 identical over 9 bases. The CDR3 sequence: CASSHGQGNTDTQYF. The CDR3 DNA reads TGTGCCAGCAGCCACGGACAGGGGAACACAGATACGCAGTATTTT.